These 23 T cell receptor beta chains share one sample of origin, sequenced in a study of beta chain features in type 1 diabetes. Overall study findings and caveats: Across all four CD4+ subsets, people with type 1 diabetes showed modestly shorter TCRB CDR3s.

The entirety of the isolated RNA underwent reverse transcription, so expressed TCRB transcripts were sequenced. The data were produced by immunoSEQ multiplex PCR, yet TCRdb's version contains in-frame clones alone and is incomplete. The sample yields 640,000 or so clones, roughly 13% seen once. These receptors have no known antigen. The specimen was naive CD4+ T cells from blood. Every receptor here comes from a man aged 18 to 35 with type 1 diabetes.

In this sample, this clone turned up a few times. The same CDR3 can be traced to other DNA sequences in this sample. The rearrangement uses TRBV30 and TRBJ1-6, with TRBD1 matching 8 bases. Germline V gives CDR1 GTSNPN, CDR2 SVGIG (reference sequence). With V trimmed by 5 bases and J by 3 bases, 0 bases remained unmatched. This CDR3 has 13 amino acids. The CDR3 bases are TGTGCCTGGGGACAGGGCTATAATTCACCCCTCCACTTT. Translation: CAWGQGYNSPLHF. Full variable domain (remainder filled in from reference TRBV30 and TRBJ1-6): SQTIHQWPATLVQPVGSPLSLECTVEGTSNPNLYWYRQAAGRGLQLLFYSVGIGQISSEVPQNLSASRPQDRQFILSSKKLLLSDSGFYLCAWGQGYNSPLHFGNGTRLTVT.

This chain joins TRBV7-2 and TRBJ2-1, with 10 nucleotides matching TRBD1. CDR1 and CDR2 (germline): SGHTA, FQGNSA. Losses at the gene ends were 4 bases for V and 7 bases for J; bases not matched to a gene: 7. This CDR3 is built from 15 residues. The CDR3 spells CASSSPGTGVNEQFF. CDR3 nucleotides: TGTGCCAGCAGCTCCCCCGGGACAGGGGTGAATGAGCAGTTCTTC.

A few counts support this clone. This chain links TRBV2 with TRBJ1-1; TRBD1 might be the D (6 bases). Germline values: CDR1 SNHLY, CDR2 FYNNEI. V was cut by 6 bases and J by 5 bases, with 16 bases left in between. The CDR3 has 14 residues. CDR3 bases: TGTGCCAGCAGCGTACAGGGCGTAGAGACTGAAGCTTTCTTT. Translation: CASSVQGVETEAFF. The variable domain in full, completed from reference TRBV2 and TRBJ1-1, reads EPEVTQTPSHQVTQMGQEVILRCVPISNHLYFYWYRQILGQKVEFLVSFYNNEISEKSEIFDDQFSVERPDGSNFTLKIRSTKLEDSAMYFCASSVQGVETEAFFGQGTRLTVV.

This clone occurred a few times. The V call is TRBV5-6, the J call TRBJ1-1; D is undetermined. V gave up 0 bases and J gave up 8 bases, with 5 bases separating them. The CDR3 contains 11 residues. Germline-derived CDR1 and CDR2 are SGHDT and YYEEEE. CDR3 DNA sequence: TGTGCCAGCAGCTTGGAGGGAGAAGCTTTCTTT. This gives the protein CASSLEGEAFF.

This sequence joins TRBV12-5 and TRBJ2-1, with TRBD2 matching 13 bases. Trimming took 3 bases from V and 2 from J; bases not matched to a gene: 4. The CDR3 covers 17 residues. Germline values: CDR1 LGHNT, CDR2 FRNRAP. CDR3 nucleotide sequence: TGTGCTAGTGGTTTTTCTGGACTAGCGGGGGCCTACAATGAGCAGTTCTTC. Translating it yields CASGFSGLAGAYNEQFF.

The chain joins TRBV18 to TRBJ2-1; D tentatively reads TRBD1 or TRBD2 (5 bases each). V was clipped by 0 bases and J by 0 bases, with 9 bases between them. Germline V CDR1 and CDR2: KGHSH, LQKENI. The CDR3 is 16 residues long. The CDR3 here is CASSPPGVASYNEQFF. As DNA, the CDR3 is TGTGCCAGCTCACCACCGGGGGTTGCCTCCTACAATGAGCAGTTCTTC.

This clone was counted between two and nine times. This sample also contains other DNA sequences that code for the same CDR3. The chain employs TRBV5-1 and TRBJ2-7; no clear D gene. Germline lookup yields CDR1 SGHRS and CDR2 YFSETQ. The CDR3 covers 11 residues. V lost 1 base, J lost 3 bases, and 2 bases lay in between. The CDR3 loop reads CASSLNYEQYF. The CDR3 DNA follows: TGCGCCAGCAGCTTGAACTACGAGCAGTACTTC.

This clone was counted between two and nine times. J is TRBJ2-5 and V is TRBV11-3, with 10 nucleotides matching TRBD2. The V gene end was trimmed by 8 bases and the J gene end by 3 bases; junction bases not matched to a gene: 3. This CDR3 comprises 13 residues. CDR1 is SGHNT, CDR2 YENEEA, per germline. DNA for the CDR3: TGTGCCAGCTCCAGCGGGGGGGAAGAGACCCAGTACTTC. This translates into CASSSGGEETQYF.

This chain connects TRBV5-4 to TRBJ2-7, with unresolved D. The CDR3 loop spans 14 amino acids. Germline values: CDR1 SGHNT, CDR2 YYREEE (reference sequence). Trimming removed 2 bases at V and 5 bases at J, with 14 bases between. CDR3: CASSFPSSSNEQYF. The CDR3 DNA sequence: TGTGCCAGCAGCTTTCCTTCTAGTAGCAACGAGCAGTACTTC.

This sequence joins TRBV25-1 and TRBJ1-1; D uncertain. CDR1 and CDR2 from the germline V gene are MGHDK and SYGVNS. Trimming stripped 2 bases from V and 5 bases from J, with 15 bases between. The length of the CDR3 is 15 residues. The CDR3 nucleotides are TGTGCCAGCAGTGAAGTCGGGGTTGATGATACTGAAGCTTTCTTT. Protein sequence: CASSEVGVDDTEAFF.

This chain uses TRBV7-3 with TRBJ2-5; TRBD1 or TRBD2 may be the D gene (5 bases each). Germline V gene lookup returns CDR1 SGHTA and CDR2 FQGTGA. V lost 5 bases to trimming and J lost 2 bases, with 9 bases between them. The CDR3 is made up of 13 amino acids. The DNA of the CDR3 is TGTGCCAGCAGCAGGGACGTTCAAGAGACCCAGTACTTC. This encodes CASSRDVQETQYF.

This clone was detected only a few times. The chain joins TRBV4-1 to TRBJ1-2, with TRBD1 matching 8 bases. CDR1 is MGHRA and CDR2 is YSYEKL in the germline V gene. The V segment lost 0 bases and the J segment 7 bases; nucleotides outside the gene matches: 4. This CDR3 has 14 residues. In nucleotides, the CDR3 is TGCGCCAGCAGCCAAGAGGGGCAGGGGGCTGGCTACACCTTC. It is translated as CASSQEGQGAGYTF.

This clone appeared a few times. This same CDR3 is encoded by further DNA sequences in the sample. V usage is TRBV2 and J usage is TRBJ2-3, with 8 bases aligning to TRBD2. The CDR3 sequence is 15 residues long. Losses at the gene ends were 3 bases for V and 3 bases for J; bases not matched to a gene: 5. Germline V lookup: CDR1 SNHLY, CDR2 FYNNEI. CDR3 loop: CASSEGAGGTDTQYF. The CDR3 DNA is TGTGCCAGCAGTGAGGGTGCGGGAGGAACAGATACGCAGTATTTT.

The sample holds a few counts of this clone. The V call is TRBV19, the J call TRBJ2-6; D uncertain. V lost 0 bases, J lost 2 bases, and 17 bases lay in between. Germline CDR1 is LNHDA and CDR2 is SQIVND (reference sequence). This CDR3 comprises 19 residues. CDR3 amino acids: CASSIEDRTWQAGANVLTF. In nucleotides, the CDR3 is TGTGCCAGTAGTATAGAAGACCGGACCTGGCAGGCTGGGGCCAACGTCCTGACTTTC.

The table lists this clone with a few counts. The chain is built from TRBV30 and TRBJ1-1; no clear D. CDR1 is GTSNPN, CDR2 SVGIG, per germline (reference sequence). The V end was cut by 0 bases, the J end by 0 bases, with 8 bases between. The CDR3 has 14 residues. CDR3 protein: CAWSVLELNTEAFF. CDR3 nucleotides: TGTGCCTGGAGTGTACTAGAATTGAACACTGAAGCTTTCTTT.

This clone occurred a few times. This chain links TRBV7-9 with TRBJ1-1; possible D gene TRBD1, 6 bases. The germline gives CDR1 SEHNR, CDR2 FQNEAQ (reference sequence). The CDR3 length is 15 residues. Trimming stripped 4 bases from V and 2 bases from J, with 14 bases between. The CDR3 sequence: CASSSGYRENTEAFF. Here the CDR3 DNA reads TGTGCCAGCAGCTCCGGGTACAGGGAAAACACTGAAGCTTTCTTT.

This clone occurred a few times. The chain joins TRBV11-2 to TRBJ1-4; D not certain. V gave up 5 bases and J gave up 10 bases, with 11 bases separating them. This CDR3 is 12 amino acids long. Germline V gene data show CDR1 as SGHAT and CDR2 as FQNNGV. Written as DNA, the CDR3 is TGTGCCAGCAGCCGTGACCAGCGAAAACTGTTTTTT. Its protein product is CASSRDQRKLFF. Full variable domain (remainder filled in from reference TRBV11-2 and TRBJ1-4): EAGVAQSPRYKIIEKRQSVAFWCNPISGHATLYWYQQILGQGPKLLIQFQNNGVVDDSQLPKDRFSAERLKGVDSTLKIQPAKLEDSAVYLCASSRDQRKLFFGSGTQLSVL.

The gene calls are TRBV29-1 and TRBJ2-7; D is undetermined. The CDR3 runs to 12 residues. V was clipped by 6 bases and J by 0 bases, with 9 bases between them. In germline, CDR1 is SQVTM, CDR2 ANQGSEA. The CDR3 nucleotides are TGCAGCGTCGGTAAGGACTCCTACGAGCAGTACTTC. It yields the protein CSVGKDSYEQYF.

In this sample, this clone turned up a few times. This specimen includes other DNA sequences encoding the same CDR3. The CDR3 DNA is TGTGCCAGCTCACCGGGACAGGGCTCCTACAATGAGCAGTTCTTC. It yields the protein CASSPGQGSYNEQFF. This chain joins TRBV18 and TRBJ2-1; 9 positions match TRBD1. V dropped 3 bases and J dropped 0; count of bases not matched to a gene: 0. Germline V CDR1 and CDR2: KGHSH, LQKENI. This CDR3 is 15 amino acids long.

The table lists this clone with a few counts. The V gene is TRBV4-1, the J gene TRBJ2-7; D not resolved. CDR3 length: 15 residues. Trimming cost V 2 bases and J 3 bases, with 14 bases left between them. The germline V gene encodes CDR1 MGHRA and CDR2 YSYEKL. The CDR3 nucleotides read TGCGCCAGCAGCCAAACGGGCAGCACTTTCTACGAGCAGTACTTC. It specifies CASSQTGSTFYEQYF.

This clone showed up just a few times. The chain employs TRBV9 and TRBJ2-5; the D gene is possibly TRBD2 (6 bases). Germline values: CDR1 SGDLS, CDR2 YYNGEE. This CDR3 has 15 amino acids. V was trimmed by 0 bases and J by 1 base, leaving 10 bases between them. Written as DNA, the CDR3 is TGTGCCAGCAGCGTAGCTACGGGGGTCCAAGAGACCCAGTACTTC. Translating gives CASSVATGVQETQYF. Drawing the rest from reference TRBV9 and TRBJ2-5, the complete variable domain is DSGVTQTPKHLITATGQRVTLRCSPRSGDLSVYWYQQSLDQGLQFLIQYYNGEERAKGNILERFSAQQFPDLHSELNLSSLELGDSALYFCASSVATGVQETQYFGPGTRLLVL.

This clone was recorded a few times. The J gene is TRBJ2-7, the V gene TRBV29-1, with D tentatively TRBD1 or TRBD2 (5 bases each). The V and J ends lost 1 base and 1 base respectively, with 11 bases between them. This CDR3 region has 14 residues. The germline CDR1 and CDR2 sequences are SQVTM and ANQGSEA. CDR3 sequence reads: CSVEVAGSSYEQYF. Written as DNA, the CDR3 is TGCAGCGTTGAAGTCGCAGGGAGTTCCTACGAGCAGTACTTC.

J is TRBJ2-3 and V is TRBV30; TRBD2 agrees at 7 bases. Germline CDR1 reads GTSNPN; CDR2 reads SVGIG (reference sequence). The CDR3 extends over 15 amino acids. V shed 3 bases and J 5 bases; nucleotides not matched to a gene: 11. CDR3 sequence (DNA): TGTGCCTGGAGGCCTGGACTAGTCGGATTAGATACGCAGTATTTT. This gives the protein CAWRPGLVGLDTQYF.